Below, one T cell receptor beta chain is given with its context. The data were produced by immunoSEQ multiplex PCR, yet TCRdb's version contains in-frame clones alone and is incomplete. The sample consists of 20,000 to 25,000 clones, roughly 84% of them appearing once. The CDR3 contains 13 residues. Germline V gene sequence: CDR1 SGHNT, CDR2 YYREEE (reference sequence). The V and J ends lost 0 bases and 4 bases respectively, with 7 bases between them. This sample was taken from a study of T cell changes during pregnancy in multiple sclerosis. The sequence was collected from a female donor with multiple sclerosis, enrolled in a pregnancy study. The chain combines TRBV5-4 with TRBJ2-5; D is unresolved. This material consisted of CD8+ T cells from peripheral blood mononuclear cells, taken before pregnancy. CDR3 DNA: TGTGCCAGCAGCTTGGCCCTCCGAGAGACCCAGTACTTC. Translating it yields CASSLALRETQYF.